This TCR beta chain was sequenced for a study of blood T cell repertoires in COVID-19 (dated by TCRdb to the early 2020s). Regarding the complete study: Samples covering the acute and convalescent phases of COVID-19 were provided by collaborators in the United States, Italy and Spain. The repertoires were made available in a free public database intended to serve as a resource for research on the immune response to SARS-CoV-2. Samples were obtained from the ongoing ImmuneRACE study (first 160 participants) and from over 1,000 subjects provided by 6 global collaborators. Where HLA class I and class II types were available, the types were taken from metadata supplied by the sample provider, not from assay-based typing. The prospective study material was composed of cDNA or gDNA derived from T cells, B-cell-depleted T cells, or PBMCs. The sample metadata nearly always contained a de-identified subject ID, COVID-19 status, age in years and sex. Deeply sampled blood TCRbeta repertoires from subjects exposed to, actively infected with, or recovered from COVID-19 were included in the dataset.

The V end loses 5 bases and the J end loses 10 bases, and a stretch of 14 bases separates them. From a lookup of the germline V gene (reference sequence), CDR1 and CDR2 are MNHEY and SMNVEV. The CDR3 goes from the cysteine to the phenylalanine over 12 residues. Of the read, only the CDR3 DNA is kept; its 36 bases are in frame from base 1. A remark on this clone: Which antigen it targets is not known. It has no much larger one-base neighbor in the sample; base qualities were not kept.

TCRbeta CDR3 regions were amplified from genomic DNA using the immunoSEQ Assay, a bias-controlled multiplex PCR. The authors' analysis ran thus. The number of nucleated cells in each sample was estimated by amplification of reference gene primers within the assay. To quantify the absolute abundance of each unique TCRbeta CDR3 rearrangement, sequence reads were collapsed and filtered. For each sample, productive Simpson clonality was calculated as the square root of Simpson's diversity index over productive rearrangements. TCRdb's version of the immuneACCESS table is confined to in-frame rearrangements and falls short of the full clone set. An unresolved V gene accounts for under half of the shortfall where checked; the remainder is of unknown origin. That table furnishes V, J and clone size, whereas the DNA furnished D and trimming. The sample profile shows around 450,000 clones; about 89% of them were found once. The ten largest make up 4% to 4.5% of the sample.

The full study reports these points: The quantity of clinical and demographic metadata differed by source and by participant and was supplied without curation.

Collaborating institutions collected whole blood in K2EDTA tubes following their own protocols. For TCRbeta analysis, collaborators shipped samples in one of three forms: frozen whole blood, isolated PBMCs, or DNA extracted from either of those sample types. Sequences were obtained from peripheral blood. The sequence derives from a woman in her 30s with acute or convalescent COVID-19. The chain was built from TRBV27 and TRBJ1-2; possibly the D gene is TRBD1, per 6 matching bases. The nucleotide sequence is given as TGTGCCAGCAGTAGAGGGGGGGATTCCTACACCTTC. Translated, this is CASSRGGDSYTF.